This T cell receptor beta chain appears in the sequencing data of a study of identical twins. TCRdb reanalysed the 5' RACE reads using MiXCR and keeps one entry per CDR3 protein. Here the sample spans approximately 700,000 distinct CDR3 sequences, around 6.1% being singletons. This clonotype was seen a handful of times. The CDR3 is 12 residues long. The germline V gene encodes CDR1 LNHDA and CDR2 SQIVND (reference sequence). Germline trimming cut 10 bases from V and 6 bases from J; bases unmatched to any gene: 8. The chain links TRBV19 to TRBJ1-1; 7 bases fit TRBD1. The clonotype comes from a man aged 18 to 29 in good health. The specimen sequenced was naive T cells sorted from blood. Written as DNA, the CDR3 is TGTGCCACCCAATCAGGGGGGGCTGAAGCTTTCTTT. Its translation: CATQSGGAEAFF. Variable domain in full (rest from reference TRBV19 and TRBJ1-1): DGGITQSPKYLFRKEGQNVTLSCEQNLNHDAMYWYRQDPGQGLRLIYYSQIVNDFQKGDIAEGYSVSREKKESFPLTVTSAQKNPTAFYLCATQSGGAEAFFGQGTRLTVV.